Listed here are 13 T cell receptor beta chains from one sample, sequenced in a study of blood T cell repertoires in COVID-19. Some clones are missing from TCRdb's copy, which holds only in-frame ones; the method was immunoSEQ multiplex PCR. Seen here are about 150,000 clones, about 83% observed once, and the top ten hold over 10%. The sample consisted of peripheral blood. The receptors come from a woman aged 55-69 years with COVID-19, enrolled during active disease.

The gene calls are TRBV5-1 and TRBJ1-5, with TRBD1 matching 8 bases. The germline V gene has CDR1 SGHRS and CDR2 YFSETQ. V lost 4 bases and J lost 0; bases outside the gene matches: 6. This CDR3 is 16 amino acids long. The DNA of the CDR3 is TGCGCCAGCAGCCCAGGGACAGGATATAGCAATCAGCCCCAGCATTTT. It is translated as CASSPGTGYSNQPQHF.

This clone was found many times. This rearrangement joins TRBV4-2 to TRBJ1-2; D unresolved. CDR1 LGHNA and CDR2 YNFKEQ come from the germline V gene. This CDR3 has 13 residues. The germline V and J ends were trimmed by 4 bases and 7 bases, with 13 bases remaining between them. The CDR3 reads CASSLDRTGGYTF. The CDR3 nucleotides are TGTGCCAGCAGCCTAGACCGTACGGGTGGCTACACCTTC.

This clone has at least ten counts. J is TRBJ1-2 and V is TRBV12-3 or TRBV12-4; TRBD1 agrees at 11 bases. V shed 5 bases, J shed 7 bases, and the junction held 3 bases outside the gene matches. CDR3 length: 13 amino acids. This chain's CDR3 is CASSRTGGVGYTF. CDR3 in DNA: TGTGCCAGCAGTCGGACAGGGGGCGTTGGCTACACCTTC.

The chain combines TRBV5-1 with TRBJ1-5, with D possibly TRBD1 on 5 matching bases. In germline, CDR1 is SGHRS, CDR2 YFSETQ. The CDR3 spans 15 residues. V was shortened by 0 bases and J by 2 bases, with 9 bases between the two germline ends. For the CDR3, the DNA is TGCGCCAGCAGCTTGGAAGGGGCTGGCAATCAGCCCCAGCATTTT. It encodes CASSLEGAGNQPQHF.

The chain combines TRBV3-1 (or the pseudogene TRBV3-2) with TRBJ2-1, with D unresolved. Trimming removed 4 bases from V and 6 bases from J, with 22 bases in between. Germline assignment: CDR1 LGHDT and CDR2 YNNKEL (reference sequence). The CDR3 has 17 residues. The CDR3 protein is CASSRPDMIPPGNEQFF. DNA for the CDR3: TGTGCCAGCAGCCGCCCTGATATGATCCCCCCGGGCAATGAGCAGTTCTTC.

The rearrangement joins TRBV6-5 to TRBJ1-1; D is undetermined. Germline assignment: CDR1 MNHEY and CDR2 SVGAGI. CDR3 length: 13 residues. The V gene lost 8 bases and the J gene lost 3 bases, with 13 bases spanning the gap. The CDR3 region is CASAPWADTEAFF. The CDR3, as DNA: TGTGCCAGCGCGCCCTGGGCAGACACTGAAGCTTTCTTT.

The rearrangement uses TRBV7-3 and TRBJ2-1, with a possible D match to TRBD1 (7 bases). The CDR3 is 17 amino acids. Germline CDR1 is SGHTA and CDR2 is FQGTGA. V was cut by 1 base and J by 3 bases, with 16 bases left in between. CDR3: CASSLIGGLAIYNEQFF. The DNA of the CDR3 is TGTGCCAGCAGCTTAATAGGGGGCCTAGCGATCTACAATGAGCAGTTCTTC.

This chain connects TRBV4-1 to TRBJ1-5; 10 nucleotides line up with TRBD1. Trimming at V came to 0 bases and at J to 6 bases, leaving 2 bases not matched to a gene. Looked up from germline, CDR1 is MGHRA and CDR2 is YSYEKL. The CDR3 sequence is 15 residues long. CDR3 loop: CASSQDGTGVQPQHF. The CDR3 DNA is TGCGCCAGCAGCCAAGATGGGACAGGGGTTCAGCCCCAGCATTTT.

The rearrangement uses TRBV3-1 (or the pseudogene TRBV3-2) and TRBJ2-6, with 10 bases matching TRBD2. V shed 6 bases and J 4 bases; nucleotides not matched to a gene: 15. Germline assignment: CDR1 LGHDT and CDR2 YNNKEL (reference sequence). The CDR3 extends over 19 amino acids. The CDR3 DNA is TGTGCCAGCAGTCCAGATGGTTGGCTAGCGGGAGACGGGGCCAACGTCCTGACTTTC. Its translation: CASSPDGWLAGDGANVLTF.

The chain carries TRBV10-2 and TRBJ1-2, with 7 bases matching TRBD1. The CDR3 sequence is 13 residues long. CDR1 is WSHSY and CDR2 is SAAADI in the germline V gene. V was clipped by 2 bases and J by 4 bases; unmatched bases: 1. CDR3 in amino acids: CASSERGPYGYTF. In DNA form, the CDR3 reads TGCGCCAGCAGTGAGAGGGGGCCCTATGGCTACACCTTC.

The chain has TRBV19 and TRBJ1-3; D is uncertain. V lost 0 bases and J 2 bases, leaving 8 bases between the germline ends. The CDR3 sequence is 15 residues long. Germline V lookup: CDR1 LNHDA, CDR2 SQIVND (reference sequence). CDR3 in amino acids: CASSIDPGAGNTIYF. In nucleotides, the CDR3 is TGTGCCAGTAGTATAGATCCCGGGGCTGGAAACACCATATATTTT.

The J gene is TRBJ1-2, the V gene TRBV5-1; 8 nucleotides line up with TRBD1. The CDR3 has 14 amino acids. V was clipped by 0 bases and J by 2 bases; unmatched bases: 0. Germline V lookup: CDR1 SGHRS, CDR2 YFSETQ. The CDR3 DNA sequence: TGCGCCAGCAGCTTGGGGACAGGGAACTATGGCTACACCTTC. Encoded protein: CASSLGTGNYGYTF.

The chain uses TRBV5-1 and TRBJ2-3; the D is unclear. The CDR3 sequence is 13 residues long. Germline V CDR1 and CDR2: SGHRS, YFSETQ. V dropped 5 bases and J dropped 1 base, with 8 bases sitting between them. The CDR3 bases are TGCGCCAGCAGAGATGGAGGCACAGATACGCAGTATTTT. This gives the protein CASRDGGTDTQYF.